Following are 32 T cell receptor beta chains from one sample sequenced in a study of T cell responses to AZD1222 COVID-19 vaccine. The data were produced by immunoSEQ multiplex PCR, yet TCRdb's version contains in-frame clones alone and is incomplete. This table has more than 150,000 clones, 85% to 90% appearing once. The sequencing here drew on peripheral blood, taken on day 0 of MenACWY control vaccination. The receptor source for this set is an adult in good health.

The chain recombines TRBV7-2 with TRBJ2-1; TRBD2 matches at 8 bases. CDR3 length: 17 amino acids. The germline V gene has CDR1 SGHTA and CDR2 FQGNSA. Unmatched junction bases numbered 10, after V lost 0 bases and J lost 6 bases. CDR3 loop: CASSLAPGGGLGNEQFF. The CDR3 region has the DNA TGTGCCAGCAGCTTAGCGCCTGGCGGGGGGTTGGGCAATGAGCAGTTCTTC.

V and J are TRBV25-1 and TRBJ1-4; D not resolved. Trimming removed 4 bases at V and 5 bases at J, with 14 bases between. Germline V gives CDR1 MGHDK, CDR2 SYGVNS. This CDR3 has 15 residues. The CDR3 DNA reads TGTGCCAGCAGTGGGGAGGGAATGCCAAATGAAAAACTGTTTTTT. Its protein is CASSGEGMPNEKLFF.

The chain employs TRBV6-5 and TRBJ1-3; TRBD1 matches at 8 bases. Trimming took 5 bases from V and 8 from J; bases not matched to a gene: 11. The CDR3 is 15 residues long. The germline V gene encodes CDR1 MNHEY and CDR2 SVGAGI. The CDR3 bases are TGTGCCAGCAGTACCGGGGGGACAGGTGGGGACACCATATATTTT. Encoded protein: CASSTGGTGGDTIYF.

This chain joins TRBV7-2 and TRBJ2-7, with TRBD1 identical over 9 bases. There are 17 residues in the CDR3. Germline loops: CDR1 SGHTA, CDR2 FQGNSA. Trimming at V came to 1 base and at J to 1 base, leaving 8 bases not matched to a gene. In DNA, the CDR3 is TGTGCCAGCAGCTTAGTTTCGGGACAGGGTGTTTCCTACGAGCAGTACTTC. Amino acids: CASSLVSGQGVSYEQYF.

The chain combines TRBV28 with TRBJ2-7; D is unresolved. Trimming left V 5 bases short and J 3 bases short, with 11 bases between. CDR3 length equals 13 residues. From germline, CDR1 is MDHEN and CDR2 SYDVKM. CDR3 sequence reads: CASSQAFGYEQYF. CDR3 coding DNA: TGTGCCAGCAGTCAAGCATTTGGCTACGAGCAGTACTTC.

The chain links TRBV6-2 or TRBV6-3 to TRBJ2-7; possibly TRBD2 for D (6 bases). CDR1 is MNHEY and CDR2 is SVGEGT in the germline V gene. The CDR3 loop spans 12 amino acids. Trimming left V 4 bases short and J 3 bases short, with 7 bases between. Here the CDR3 DNA reads TGTGCCAGCAGTTGGGACTTCTACGAGCAGTACTTC. Translation: CASSWDFYEQYF.

The rearrangement uses TRBV4-2 and TRBJ1-1; TRBD1 might be the D (5 bases). Germline V lookup: CDR1 LGHNA, CDR2 YNFKEQ. Trimming took 4 bases from V and 3 from J, leaving 21 bases between them. CDR3 length: 17 residues. CDR3 residues: CASSPAGTPYGDTEAFF. CDR3 coding DNA: TGTGCCAGCAGCCCCGCCGGGACTCCTTACGGGGACACTGAAGCTTTCTTT.

This chain connects TRBV30 to TRBJ2-5; 7 nucleotides agree with TRBD2. Per germline, CDR1 GTSNPN and CDR2 SVGIG (reference sequence). Trimming took 5 bases from V and 1 from J; bases not matched to a gene: 4. The CDR3 covers 13 residues. The CDR3 spells CAWQPSGQETQYF. As DNA, the CDR3 is TGTGCCTGGCAGCCTAGCGGCCAAGAGACCCAGTACTTC.

The J gene is TRBJ2-4, the V gene TRBV20-1; D may match TRBD1 or TRBD2 (5 bases each). V was pared by 7 bases and J by 5 bases, with 9 bases between. Germline CDR1 and CDR2: DFQATT and SNEGSKA (reference sequence). The CDR3 sequence is 11 residues long. The CDR3 bases are TGCAGTGGGCAGGGACAAAACATTCAGTACTTC. Translated, it gives CSGQGQNIQYF.

The genes are TRBV28 and TRBJ1-1, with 10 bases matching TRBD1. Germline V gene data show CDR1 as MDHEN and CDR2 as SYDVKM. This CDR3 contains 17 residues. V shed 4 bases, J shed 1 base, and the junction held 9 bases outside the gene matches. In DNA form, the CDR3 reads TGTGCCAGCAGTTCCCCAAGACAGGGGGCAGGGAACACTGAAGCTTTCTTT. Protein product: CASSSPRQGAGNTEAFF.

The rearrangement uses TRBV11-1 and TRBJ1-1; D not certain. The CDR3 is 13 residues long. CDR1 SGHAT and CDR2 FQDESV come from the germline V gene (reference sequence). The V end lost 1 base, the J end lost 1 base, and 4 bases lay between the germline ends. The CDR3 DNA follows: TGTGCCAGCAGCTTAGGGTCGAACACTGAAGCTTTCTTT. Protein product: CASSLGSNTEAFF.

This clone was seen only a few times. The rearrangement uses TRBV18 and TRBJ1-5; D possibly corresponds to TRBD1 (5 bases). CDR1 is KGHSH and CDR2 is LQKENI in the germline V gene. This CDR3 has 16 amino acids. The V gene lost 2 bases and the J gene lost 6 bases, with 17 bases spanning the gap. CDR3 loop: CASSPGSRERGQPQHF. The CDR3 DNA sequence: TGTGCCAGCTCACCAGGCTCCAGGGAAAGGGGTCAGCCCCAGCATTTT.

This chain links TRBV2 with TRBJ2-7; D possibly corresponds to TRBD2 (6 bases). Trimming left V 6 bases short and J 3 bases short, with 15 bases between. Germline V lookup: CDR1 SNHLY, CDR2 FYNNEI. The CDR3 totals 14 residues. CDR3: CASRDFSEGYEQYF. DNA of the CDR3: TGTGCCAGCAGGGACTTTTCGGAGGGCTACGAGCAGTACTTC.

The rearrangement links TRBV11-3 to TRBJ1-1; no clear D. With 5 bases removed from V and 1 base from J, the gap between germline ends came to 8 bases. Germline values: CDR1 SGHNT, CDR2 YENEEA. CDR3 length: 13 amino acids. The CDR3 is CASSPKANTEAFF. Here the CDR3 DNA reads TGTGCCAGCAGCCCGAAGGCGAACACTGAAGCTTTCTTT.

Concerning this clone: The germline gene is not matched at one end of the junction; a read error may be the cause. V and J are TRBV11-3 and TRBJ2-1, with TRBD1 matching 10 bases. CDR3 length equals 14 residues. Germline V gives CDR1 SGHNT, CDR2 YENEEA. CDR3 sequence (DNA): TGTGCCAGCAGCGTAGACGGGACAGGGGATGAGCAGTTCTTC. Its protein is CASSVDGTGDEQFF.

The chain couples TRBV6-4 to TRBJ2-2; D gene unclear. The ends were cut back, 4 bases at V and 4 bases at J, with 10 bases in the middle. The CDR3 contains 14 residues. Germline CDR1 MRHNA, CDR2 SNTAGT. The CDR3 reads CASSASSATGELFF. The CDR3, as DNA: TGTGCCAGCAGTGCCAGTTCAGCCACCGGGGAGCTGTTTTTT.

In its sample, this clone was seen once. The chain joins TRBV20-1 to TRBJ2-7; 9 bases map to TRBD1. V gave up 3 bases and J gave up 1 base; unmatched junction bases: 10. This CDR3 has 16 residues. CDR1 is DFQATT and CDR2 is SNEGSKA in the germline V gene (reference sequence). The CDR3 region is CSASHLRDRDSYEQYF. Written as DNA, the CDR3 is TGCAGTGCTAGTCATCTCCGGGACAGGGATTCCTACGAGCAGTACTTC.

The chain couples TRBV29-1 to TRBJ2-1; tentatively, D is TRBD1 (6 bases). Germline V gene sequence: CDR1 SQVTM, CDR2 ANQGSEA. Trimming left V 3 bases short and J 2 bases short, with 17 bases between. The CDR3 has 16 amino acids. As DNA, the CDR3 is TGCAGCGTTGATGTAGTCCGGGACAACCCCTACAATGAGCAGTTCTTC. Protein product: CSVDVVRDNPYNEQFF.

The CDR3 region is CASSVAGGQGAIRTDTQYF. The CDR3 nucleotides read TGTGCCAGCAGCGTAGCAGGGGGACAGGGGGCTATAAGGACAGATACGCAGTATTTT. The chain combines TRBV9 with TRBJ2-3; 12 nucleotides align to TRBD1. The CDR3 sequence is 19 residues long. V was pared by 0 bases and J by 3 bases, with 11 bases of the junction left unmatched. Germline V gene data show CDR1 as SGDLS and CDR2 as YYNGEE.

CDR3 sequence: CAWSVRSGGRGGQPQHF. In DNA form, the CDR3 reads TGTGCCTGGAGTGTCCGATCCGGGGGCAGGGGTGGTCAGCCCCAGCATTTT. The chain recombines TRBV30 with TRBJ1-5; D perhaps matches TRBD1 (6 bases). The CDR3 has 17 amino acids. CDR1 and CDR2 (germline): GTSNPN, SVGIG (reference sequence). V was shortened by 0 bases and J by 6 bases, with 21 bases between the two germline ends.

The J gene is TRBJ1-2, the V gene TRBV5-5, with unresolved D. Germline lookup yields CDR1 SGHKS and CDR2 YYEKEE (reference sequence). Trimming pared 4 bases from V and 1 base from J, leaving 14 bases between. The CDR3 is 15 amino acids. CDR3 DNA sequence: TGTGCCAGCAGCGCCCCCGCCGGGAGTAACTATGGCTACACCTTC. As protein: CASSAPAGSNYGYTF.

This rearrangement joins TRBV30 to TRBJ2-3, with D perhaps TRBD2 (6 bases). Germline V gene lookup returns CDR1 GTSNPN and CDR2 SVGIG (reference sequence). The germline V and J ends were trimmed by 1 base and 2 bases, with 19 bases remaining between them. This CDR3 region has 17 residues. The CDR3 spells CAWSGGSGLSYTDTQYF. CDR3 DNA: TGTGCCTGGAGTGGTGGTAGCGGACTTTCTTACACAGATACGCAGTATTTT.

The chain is built from TRBV28 and TRBJ2-5, with D possibly matching TRBD2 (6 bases). Germline CDR1 MDHEN, CDR2 SYDVKM. V lost 8 bases and J lost 5, with 18 bases in between. The CDR3 spans 14 residues. CDR3 sequence reads: CASGGSGRGETQYF. The CDR3 DNA is TGTGCCAGCGGGGGATCCGGGAGAGGGGAGACCCAGTACTTC.

The rearrangement joins TRBV29-1 to TRBJ2-7; D perhaps matches TRBD2 (6 bases). Germline V gene data show CDR1 as SQVTM and CDR2 as ANQGSEA. CDR3 length: 16 residues. The germline V and J ends were trimmed by 7 bases and 6 bases, with 28 bases remaining between them. The CDR3 DNA sequence: TGCAGCGCCTTGACTCTTCCAAAGACTAGTTGGGCCGAGCAGTACTTC. It specifies CSALTLPKTSWAEQYF.

The chain is built from TRBV6-2 or TRBV6-3 and TRBJ2-1; 9 nucleotides align to TRBD1. Germline V gives CDR1 MNHEY, CDR2 SVGEGT. CDR3 length equals 15 residues. With V trimmed by 4 bases and J by 9 bases, 10 bases remained unmatched. CDR3 loop: CASSFPGQGRSEQFF. The CDR3, as DNA: TGTGCCAGCAGTTTTCCTGGACAGGGGAGGAGTGAGCAGTTCTTC.

The J gene is TRBJ2-5, the V gene TRBV6-1, with 11 bases fitting TRBD1. CDR1 and CDR2 from the germline V gene are MNHNS and SASEGT. The CDR3 contains 16 residues. The V segment lost 4 bases and the J segment 5 bases; nucleotides outside the gene matches: 9. For the CDR3, the DNA is TGTGCCAGCAGTGTCCCCCCCGGGACAGGGGGTGAGACCCAGTACTTC. Protein: CASSVPPGTGGETQYF.

The chain carries TRBV7-9 and TRBJ1-6; D remains ambiguous. The CDR3 spans 11 residues. Germline loops: CDR1 SEHNR, CDR2 FQNEAQ (reference sequence). CDR3: CGGSYNSPLHF. In DNA form, the CDR3 reads TGTGGGGGCTCCTATAATTCACCCCTCCACTTT.

This chain links TRBV5-1 with TRBJ1-2; D uncertain. Trimming removed 4 bases at V and 3 bases at J, with 13 bases between. The CDR3 is made up of 14 amino acids. CDR1 and CDR2 (germline): SGHRS, YFSETQ. CDR3 sequence reads: CASSPGPIDYGYTF. CDR3 nucleotides: TGCGCCAGCAGCCCTGGCCCCATAGACTATGGCTACACCTTC.

The rearrangement links TRBV5-4 to TRBJ2-6; TRBD1 agrees at 8 bases. The CDR3 contains 17 residues. From germline, CDR1 is SGHNT and CDR2 YYREEE (reference sequence). The V and J ends lost 4 bases and 4 bases, in that order; junction bases with no gene match: 10. CDR3 DNA sequence: TGTGCCAGCAGCGGCGGGACAGGACTGTGGGGGGCCAACGTCCTGACTTTC. It encodes CASSGGTGLWGANVLTF.

The V gene is TRBV5-4, the J gene TRBJ2-7, with D uncertain. The CDR3 loop spans 14 amino acids. Trimming took off 0 bases at V and 2 bases at J, with 9 bases between the two ends. Germline V lookup: CDR1 SGHNT, CDR2 YYREEE (reference sequence). In DNA form, the CDR3 reads TGTGCCAGCAGCTTGGGGCAACCGCCCTACGAGCAGTACTTC. Encoded protein: CASSLGQPPYEQYF.

The chain combines TRBV28 with TRBJ2-3; 7 nucleotides match TRBD1. CDR1 and CDR2 (germline): MDHEN, SYDVKM. The CDR3 spans 14 residues. The V gene end was trimmed by 2 bases and the J gene end by 5 bases; junction bases not matched to a gene: 4. The CDR3 reads CASSLDRARDTQYF. CDR3 DNA: TGTGCCAGCAGTTTAGACAGGGCAAGAGATACGCAGTATTTT. The whole variable domain, filled in from reference TRBV28 and TRBJ2-3, reads DVKVTQSSRYLVKRTGEKVFLECVQDMDHENMFWYRQDPGLGLRLIYFSYDVKMKEKGDIPEGYSVSREKKERFSLILESASTNQTSMYLCASSLDRARDTQYFGPGTRLTVL.

The rearrangement joins TRBV30 to TRBJ2-2; TRBD1 is a possible D gene (5 bases). The germline gives CDR1 GTSNPN, CDR2 SVGIG (reference sequence). Trimming removed 0 bases at V and 0 bases at J, with 5 bases between. This CDR3 has 14 residues. CDR3 nucleotides: TGTGCCTGGAGTGTACAGGCGAACACCGGGGAGCTGTTTTTT. It specifies CAWSVQANTGELFF.